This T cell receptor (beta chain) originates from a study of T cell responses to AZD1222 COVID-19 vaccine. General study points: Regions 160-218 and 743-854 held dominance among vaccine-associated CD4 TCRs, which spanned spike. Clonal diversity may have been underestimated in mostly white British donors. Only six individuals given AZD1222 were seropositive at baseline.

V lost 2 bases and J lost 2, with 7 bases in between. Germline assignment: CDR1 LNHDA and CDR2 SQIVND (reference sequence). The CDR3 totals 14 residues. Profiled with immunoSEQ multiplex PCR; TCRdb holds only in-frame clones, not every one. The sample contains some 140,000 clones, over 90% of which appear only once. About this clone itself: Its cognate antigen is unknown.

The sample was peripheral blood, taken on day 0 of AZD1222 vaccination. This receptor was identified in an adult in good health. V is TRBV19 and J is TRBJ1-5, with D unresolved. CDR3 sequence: CASSIWAGNQPQHF. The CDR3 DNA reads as TGTGCCAGTAGTATATGGGCAGGCAATCAGCCCCAGCATTTT.